Below are 2 T cell receptor beta chains sequenced from a single sample in a study of blood T cell repertoires in COVID-19. Sequencing was performed with immunoSEQ multiplex PCR; in TCRdb, only in-frame clones are kept and a portion is missing. In the table there are about 98,000 clones, roughly 80% of which are singletons. Source material: peripheral blood. The source of these receptors is an elderly woman with acute or convalescent COVID-19.

J is TRBJ1-1 and V is TRBV2; 7 bases line up with TRBD1. V gave up 6 bases and J gave up 0 bases; unmatched junction bases: 4. This CDR3 is built from 14 residues. Per the germline V gene, CDR1 is SNHLY and CDR2 is FYNNEI. The CDR3, as DNA: TGTGCCAGCAGCGAGACAGGGATGAACACTGAAGCTTTCTTT. Translating it yields CASSETGMNTEAFF.

Of note for this clone: Other nucleotide sequences from this sample produce the same CDR3. The chain recombines TRBV9 with TRBJ2-1; TRBD1 matches at 10 bases. The CDR3 totals 15 residues. Germline V lookup: CDR1 SGDLS, CDR2 YYNGEE. J gave up 2 bases and V 3 bases, and 2 bases lay outside the gene matches. In DNA, the CDR3 is TGTGCCAGCAGCGCGGGACAGGGGACCTACAATGAGCAGTTCTTC. Translated: CASSAGQGTYNEQFF.